These T cell receptor beta chains were read from a single sample in a study of healthy donors' naive CD4 and CD8 T cells. TCRdb reanalysed the reads using MiXCR and keeps one entry per CDR3 protein. The data contain roughly 200,000 distinct CDR3 sequences, around 70% of them singletons. Sequencing input: naive CD4+ and CD8+ T cells sorted from blood, pooled from several donors. These receptors all stem from a pool of human donors in good health; the sample pools cells from several healthy donors. Each CDR3 is given with its conserved first and last residue. Each record gives: J gene, V gene, clone size, D gene, CDR3 DNA, CDR3 protein. The D gene is left open where the match is weak. Clone size appears in some rows only: once, few, many, or a class for an expanded clone.

>TRBJ1-2|TRBV29-1|.|TRBD1
TGCAGTGCGAGGACAGGGGAGTTCAGTGGCTACACCTTC
CSARTGEFSGYTF
>TRBJ2-5|TRBV29-1|.|TRBD1
TGCAGCGTTGAGGGTGGGACAGACCTCCAAGAGACCCAGTACTTC
CSVEGGTDLQETQYF
>TRBJ2-2|TRBV29-1|.|.
TGCAGCGTCAAGGCAGGGAAGAACACCGGGGAGCTGTTTTTT
CSVKAGKNTGELFF
>TRBJ2-1|TRBV6-2/TRBV6-3|.|.
TGTGCCAGCAGTTACGATAGAGGCAATGAGCAGTTCTTC
CASSYDRGNEQFF
>TRBJ2-1|TRBV11-2|.|.
TGTGCCAGCAGCTTAGCTTTCGGCGGCTACAATGAGCAGTTCTTC
CASSLAFGGYNEQFF
>TRBJ1-1|TRBV6-1|few|.
TGTGCCAGCAGTGAGGGGTCAGGGGAAGAGTACACTGAAGCTTTCTTT
CASSEGSGEEYTEAFF
>TRBJ2-2|TRBV25-1|.|TRBD2
TGTGCCAGCAGTGAATTATTAGCGGGAGCCGGGGAGCTGTTTTTT
CASSELLAGAGELFF
>TRBJ2-7|TRBV18|few|TRBD1
TGTGCCAGCTCACAAGACAGGGGTCCCTACGAGCAGTACTTC
CASSQDRGPYEQYF
>TRBJ2-7|TRBV29-1|.|TRBD1
TGCAGCGTGGGGACAGGGCTAAGCGAGCAGTACTTC
CSVGTGLSEQYF
>TRBJ2-1|TRBV28|.|TRBD2
TGTGCCAGCAGTTCGGGACTAGCGGGAGGGGATGAGCAGTTCTTC
CASSSGLAGGDEQFF
>TRBJ2-3|TRBV30|few|TRBD1
TGTGCCTGGAGTGTATTTCCGACAGGGCCAGATACGCAGTATTTT
CAWSVFPTGPDTQYF
>TRBJ2-7|TRBV20-1|.|.
TGCAGTGCTAGAACCACTAACTACGAGCAGTACTTC
CSARTTNYEQYF
>TRBJ1-1|TRBV29-1|.|.
TGCAGCGCAAGGGGGATAGCGAACACTGAAGCTTTCTTT
CSARGIANTEAFF
>TRBJ2-1|TRBV19|few|TRBD2
TGTGCCAGCCGACTAGCGGGATCCTACAATGAGCAGTTCTTC
CASRLAGSYNEQFF
>TRBJ2-3|TRBV29-1|few|.
TGCAGCGTTTATGGGGTAGACACAGATACGCAGTATTTT
CSVYGVDTDTQYF
>TRBJ2-1|TRBV4-2|.|.
TGTGCCAGCAGCCAGAGGCGGGCACTAAACAATGAGCAGTTCTTC
CASSQRRALNNEQFF
>TRBJ1-3|TRBV27|.|.
TGTGCCAGCAGTCCGGTGTTCTCTGGAAACACCATATATTTT
CASSPVFSGNTIYF
>TRBJ1-2|TRBV12-3/TRBV12-4|.|.
TGTGCCAGCATTCACTCCTTCTCGCGCTACACCTTC
CASIHSFSRYTF
>TRBJ2-7|TRBV27|.|TRBD1
TGTGCCAGCAGTGTGACAGGGACCTACGAGCAGTACTTC
CASSVTGTYEQYF
>TRBJ1-1|TRBV30|.|.
TGTGCCTGGTTTCAGGGGCGGTCGGCTTTCTTT
CAWFQGRSAFF
>TRBJ1-2|TRBV29-1|.|TRBD1
TGCAGCGCGACGGGACAGCCGATTAACTATGGCTACACCTTC
CSATGQPINYGYTF
>TRBJ1-2|TRBV19|once|.
TGTGCCGGCCTTGGGCAGGGCGGAGGCTACACCTTC
CAGLGQGGGYTF
>TRBJ1-5|TRBV30|.|.
TGTGCCTGGAGCCCCGACAGGATCGATCAGCCCCAGCATTTT
CAWSPDRIDQPQHF
>TRBJ2-3|TRBV6-6|.|.
TGTGCCACTACGTTGGTAGATACGCAGTATTTT
CATTLVDTQYF
>TRBJ2-3|TRBV6-6|.|TRBD1
TGTGCCAGCAGGACAGGGATTAGCACAGATACGCAGTATTTT
CASRTGISTDTQYF
>TRBJ2-1|TRBV5-1|.|.
TGCGCCAGCAGCTCCAAATCGAGGGCGTTCTTC
CASSSKSRAFF
>TRBJ1-1|TRBV29-1|.|TRBD1
TGCAGCGTTGAGACAGGGGAGAACACTGAAGCTTTCTTT
CSVETGENTEAFF
>TRBJ2-1|TRBV20-1|few|.
TGCAGTGCCACCATGTCGGGGGCGGCCTACAATGAGCAGTTCTTC
CSATMSGAAYNEQFF
>TRBJ2-1|TRBV2|.|.
TGTGCCAGCAGTGCTTACTTCGATGAGCAGTTCTTC
CASSAYFDEQFF
>TRBJ1-2|TRBV6-5|.|.
TGTGCCAGCAGTTACTCGGCAGGGAAAGGCTACACCTTC
CASSYSAGKGYTF
>TRBJ1-1|TRBV29-1|once|.
TGCAGCTTCCTAACTCCAGGCGCTTTTGAAGCTTTCTTT
CSFLTPGAFEAFF
>TRBJ2-7|TRBV6-2/TRBV6-3|.|TRBD1
TGTGCCAGCAGTTCAACCGGGGACAGGGGCCTAAAGCAGTACTTC
CASSSTGDRGLKQYF
>TRBJ1-1|TRBV29-1|few|.
TGCAGCGTGACCGGCCTAACGTTAGAAGCTTTCTTT
CSVTGLTLEAFF
>TRBJ2-7|TRBV19|.|TRBD2
TGTGCCAGTAGTCTCCTGGGACTAGCGGGAGTCGACGAGCAGTACTTC
CASSLLGLAGVDEQYF
>TRBJ1-2|TRBV29-1|.|.
TGCAGCGTTTCTGAACCTCAAACCTTC
CSVSEPQTF
>TRBJ2-3|TRBV20-1|once|.
TGCAGTGCTAGCCCCACGGGGTCAGATACGCAGTATTTT
CSASPTGSDTQYF
>TRBJ1-1|TRBV29-1|.|.
TGCAGCGTTGAAGGTACAGAGAACACTGAAGCTTTCTTT
CSVEGTENTEAFF
>TRBJ2-1|TRBV29-1|few|.
TGCAGCGGGGGGTCGGAGAGCTCCTACAATGAGCAGTTCTTC
CSGGSESSYNEQFF
>TRBJ1-1|TRBV19|.|.
TGTGCCAGTAGGAAGGGGACCCAGAACACTGAAGCTTTCTTT
CASRKGTQNTEAFF
>TRBJ1-1|TRBV29-1|many|.
TGCAGCGTTGAAGATCTAAACACTGAAGCTTTCTTT
CSVEDLNTEAFF
>TRBJ1-3|TRBV6-6|once|.
TGTGCCAGCAGTTACTTTACAAAGAACACCATATATTTT
CASSYFTKNTIYF
>TRBJ2-4|TRBV6-6|.|.
TGTGCCAGCACTGAAGGCCGAATTACCGCTCGACACCCTGGAGAGAACATTCAGTACTTC
CASTEGRITARHPGENIQYF
>TRBJ2-7|TRBV29-1|.|TRBD1
TGCAGCGTTGACGGGACAGAGGGCTACGAGCAGTACTTC
CSVDGTEGYEQYF
>TRBJ2-7|TRBV6-1|.|TRBD2
TGTGCCAGCCGAGGGGTAGCGGGAAGCTCCTACGAGCAGTACTTC
CASRGVAGSSYEQYF
>TRBJ2-7|TRBV6-2/TRBV6-3|.|.
TGTGCCAGCAGTTACTCGAGGGGAGTCGACGAGCAGTACTTC
CASSYSRGVDEQYF
>TRBJ1-1|TRBV29-1|.|.
TGCAGCGGACAGACAGGTGACGCTGAAGCTTTCTTT
CSGQTGDAEAFF
>TRBJ2-7|TRBV29-1|.|.
TGCAGCGTTGAGGACTCGAACTACGAGCAGTACTTC
CSVEDSNYEQYF
>TRBJ2-1|TRBV6-5|.|TRBD2
TGTGCCAGCAGTTATCGCGGGGGGGTTAATTATGAGCAGTTCTTC
CASSYRGGVNYEQFF
>TRBJ2-7|TRBV15|.|.
TGTGCCACCAGCAGAGGAAAAGGGCCCTACGAGCAGTACTTC
CATSRGKGPYEQYF
>TRBJ1-1|TRBV6-1|.|TRBD1
TGTGCCAGCAGTGGCAACGCCCGGGACAGGGCTTTTGAAGCTTTCTTT
CASSGNARDRAFEAFF
>TRBJ2-1|TRBV29-1|.|.
TGCAGCGTTCTCCGTTCGTCTAGTAGTGATGAGCAGTTCTTC
CSVLRSSSSDEQFF
>TRBJ1-2|TRBV29-1|.|TRBD1
TGCAGCGTGGATGTGGGGCCCGACAGGGGCCCACCGAATAACTATGGCTACACCTTC
CSVDVGPDRGPPNNYGYTF
>TRBJ2-5|TRBV29-1|few|.
TGCAGCGTTGAAGATGACCGGGACCATTGGTCAGGGACCCAGTACTTC
CSVEDDRDHWSGTQYF